The text below deals with one T cell receptor (beta chain). Measured with immunoSEQ multiplex PCR; TCRdb has only the in-frame clones, and not every one. This table has about half a million clones, around 85% appearing once. CDR3 size: 12 residues. The V gene's germline CDR1 is SQVTM and CDR2 ANQGSEA. Trimming removed 6 bases at V and 1 base at J, with 9 bases between. These data belong to a study of shared clonotypes between healthy human individuals. Genomic DNA for unsorted samples, which was extracted with the QIAamp DNA Blood Mini kit, came from 99 million or so PBMCs. The sequence derives from a middle-aged woman in good health. Some clones in this sample may be carry-over from other donors' samples. The sample was PBMCs. The V and J genes are TRBV29-1 and TRBJ2-5; D is unclear. This CDR3 is CSVDDTQETQYF. The CDR3 DNA is TGCAGCGTCGATGACACCCAAGAGACCCAGTACTTC.